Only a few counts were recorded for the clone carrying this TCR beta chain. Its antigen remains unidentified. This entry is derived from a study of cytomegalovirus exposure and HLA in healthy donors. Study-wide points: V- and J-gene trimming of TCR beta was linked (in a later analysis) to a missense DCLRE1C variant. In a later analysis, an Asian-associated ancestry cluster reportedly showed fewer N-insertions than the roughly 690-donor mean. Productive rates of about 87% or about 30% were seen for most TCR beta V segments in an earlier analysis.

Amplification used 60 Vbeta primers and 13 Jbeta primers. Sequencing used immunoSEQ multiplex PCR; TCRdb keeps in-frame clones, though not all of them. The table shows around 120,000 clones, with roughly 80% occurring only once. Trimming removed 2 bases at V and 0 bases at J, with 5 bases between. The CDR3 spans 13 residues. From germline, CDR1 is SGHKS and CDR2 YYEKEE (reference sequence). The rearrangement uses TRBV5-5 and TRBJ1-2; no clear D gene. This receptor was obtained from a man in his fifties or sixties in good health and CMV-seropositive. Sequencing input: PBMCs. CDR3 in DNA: TGTGCCAGCAGCTTTGACTCTAACTATGGCTACACCTTC. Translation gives CASSFDSNYGYTF.